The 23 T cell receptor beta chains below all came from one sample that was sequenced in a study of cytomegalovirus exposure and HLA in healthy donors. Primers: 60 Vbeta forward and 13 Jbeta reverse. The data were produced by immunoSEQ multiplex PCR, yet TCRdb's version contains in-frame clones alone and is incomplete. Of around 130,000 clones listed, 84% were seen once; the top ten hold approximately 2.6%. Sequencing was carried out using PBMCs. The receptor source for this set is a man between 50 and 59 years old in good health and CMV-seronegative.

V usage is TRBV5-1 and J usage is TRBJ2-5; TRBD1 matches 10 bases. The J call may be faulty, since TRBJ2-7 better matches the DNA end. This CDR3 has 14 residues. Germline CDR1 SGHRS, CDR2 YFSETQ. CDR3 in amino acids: CASTFGTGEYEQYF. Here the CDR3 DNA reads TGCGCCAGCACCTTCGGGACAGGGGAATACGAGCAGTACTTC.

CDR3 coding DNA: TGTGCCAGCAGCTTAGCCCGGACAGGGGGCGGTCAGCCCCAGCATTTT. Its protein product is CASSLARTGGGQPQHF. The chain carries TRBV7-2 and TRBJ1-5, with TRBD1 matching 11 bases. V lost 0 bases to trimming and J lost 6 bases; unmatched junction nucleotides: 4. The CDR3 runs 16 residues. CDR1 is SGHTA, CDR2 FQGNSA, per germline.

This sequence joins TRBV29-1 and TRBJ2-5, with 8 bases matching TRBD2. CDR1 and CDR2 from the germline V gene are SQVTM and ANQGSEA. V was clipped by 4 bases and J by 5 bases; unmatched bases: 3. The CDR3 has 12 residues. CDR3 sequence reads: CSVAGGDETQYF. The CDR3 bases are TGCAGCGTTGCGGGGGGGGATGAGACCCAGTACTTC.

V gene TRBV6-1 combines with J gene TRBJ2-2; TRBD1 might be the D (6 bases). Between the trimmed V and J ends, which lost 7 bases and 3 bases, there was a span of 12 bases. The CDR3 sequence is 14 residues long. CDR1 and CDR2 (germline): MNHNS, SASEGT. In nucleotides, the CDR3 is TGTGCCAGCAATAGGGACACATACACCGGGGAGCTGTTTTTT. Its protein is CASNRDTYTGELFF.

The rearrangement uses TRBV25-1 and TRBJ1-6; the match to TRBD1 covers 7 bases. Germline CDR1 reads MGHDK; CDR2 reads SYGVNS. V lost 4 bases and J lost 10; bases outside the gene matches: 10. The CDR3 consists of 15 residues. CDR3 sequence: CASSGLGQGDSPLHF. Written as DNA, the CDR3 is TGTGCCAGCAGTGGCCTCGGGCAGGGGGACTCACCCCTCCACTTT.

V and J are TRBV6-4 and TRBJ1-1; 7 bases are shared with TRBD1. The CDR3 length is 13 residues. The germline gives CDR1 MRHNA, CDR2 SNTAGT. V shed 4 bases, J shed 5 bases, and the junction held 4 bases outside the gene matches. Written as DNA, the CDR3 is TGTGCCAGCAGTGTGGGACAGAGGACTGAAGCTTTCTTT. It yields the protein CASSVGQRTEAFF.

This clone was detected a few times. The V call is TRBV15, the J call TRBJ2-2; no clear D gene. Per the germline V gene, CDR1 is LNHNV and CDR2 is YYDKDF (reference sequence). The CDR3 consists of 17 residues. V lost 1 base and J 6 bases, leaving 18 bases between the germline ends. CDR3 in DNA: TGTGCCACCAGCAGAGTCTATCTTACCGATTATGCCGGGGAGCTGTTTTTT. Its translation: CATSRVYLTDYAGELFF.

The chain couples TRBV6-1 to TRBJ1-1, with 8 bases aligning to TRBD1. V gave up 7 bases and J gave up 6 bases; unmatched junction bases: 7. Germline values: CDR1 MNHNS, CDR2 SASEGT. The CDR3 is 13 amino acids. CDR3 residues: CASTWTGWSEAFF. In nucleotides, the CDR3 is TGTGCCAGCACTTGGACAGGGTGGTCTGAAGCTTTCTTT.

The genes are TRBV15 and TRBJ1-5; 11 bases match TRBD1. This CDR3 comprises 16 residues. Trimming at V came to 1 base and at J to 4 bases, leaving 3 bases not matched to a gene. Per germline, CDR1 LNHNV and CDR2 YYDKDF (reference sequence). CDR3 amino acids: CATSRAGTGGNQPQHF. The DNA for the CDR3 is TGTGCCACCAGCAGAGCCGGGACAGGGGGGAATCAGCCCCAGCATTTT. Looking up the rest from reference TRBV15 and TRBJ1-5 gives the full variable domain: DAMVIQNPRYQVTQFGKPVTLSCSQTLNHNVMYWYQQKSSQAPKLLFHYYDKDFNNEADTPDNFQSRRPNTSFCFLDIRSPGLGDTAMYLCATSRAGTGGNQPQHFGDGTRLSIL.

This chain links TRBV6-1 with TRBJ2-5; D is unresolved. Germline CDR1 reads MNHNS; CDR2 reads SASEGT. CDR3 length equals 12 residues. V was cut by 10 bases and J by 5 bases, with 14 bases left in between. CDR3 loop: CATQPGAETQYF. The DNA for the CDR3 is TGTGCCACCCAACCCGGAGCGGAGACCCAGTACTTC.

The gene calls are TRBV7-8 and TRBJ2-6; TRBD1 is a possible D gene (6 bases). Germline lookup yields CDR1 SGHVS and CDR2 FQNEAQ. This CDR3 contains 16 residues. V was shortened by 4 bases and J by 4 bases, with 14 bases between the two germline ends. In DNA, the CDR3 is TGTGCCAGCAGCTCTTACAGGGCCGGCGGGGCCAACGTCCTGACTTTC. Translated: CASSSYRAGGANVLTF.

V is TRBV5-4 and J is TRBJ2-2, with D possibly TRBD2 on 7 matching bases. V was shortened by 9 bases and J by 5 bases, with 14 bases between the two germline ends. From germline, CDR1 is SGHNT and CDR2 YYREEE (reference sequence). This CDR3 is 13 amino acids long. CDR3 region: CATKGGGTGELFF. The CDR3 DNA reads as TGTGCCACGAAGGGGGGGGGTACCGGGGAGCTGTTTTTT. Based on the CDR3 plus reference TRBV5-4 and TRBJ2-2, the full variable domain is ETGVTQSPTHLIKTRGQQVTLRCSSQSGHNTVSWYQQALGQGPQFIFQYYREEENGRGNFPPRFSGLQFPNYSSELNVNALELDDSALYLCATKGGGTGELFFGEGSRLTVL.

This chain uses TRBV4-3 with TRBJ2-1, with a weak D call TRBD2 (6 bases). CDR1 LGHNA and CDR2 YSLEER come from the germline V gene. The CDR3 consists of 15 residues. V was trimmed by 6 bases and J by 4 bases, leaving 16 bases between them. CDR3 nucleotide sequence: TGCGCCAGCAGTCTAGCGAGGGTAGATTACAATGAGCAGTTCTTC. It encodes CASSLARVDYNEQFF.

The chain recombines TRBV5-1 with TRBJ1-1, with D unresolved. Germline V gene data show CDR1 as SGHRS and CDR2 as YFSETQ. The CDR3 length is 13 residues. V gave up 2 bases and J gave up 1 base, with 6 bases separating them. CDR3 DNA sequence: TGCGCCAGCAGCTTCGAACAGAACACTGAAGCTTTCTTT. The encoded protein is CASSFEQNTEAFF. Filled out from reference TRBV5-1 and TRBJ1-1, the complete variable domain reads KAGVTQTPRYLIKTRGQQVTLSCSPISGHRSVSWYQQTPGQGLQFLFEYFSETQRNKGNFPGRFSGRQFSNSRSEMNVSTLELGDSALYLCASSFEQNTEAFFGQGTRLTVV.

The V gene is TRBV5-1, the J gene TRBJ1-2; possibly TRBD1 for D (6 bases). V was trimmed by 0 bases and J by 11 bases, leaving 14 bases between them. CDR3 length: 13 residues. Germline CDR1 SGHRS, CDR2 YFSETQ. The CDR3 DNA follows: TGCGCCAGCAGCTTGGAGCGGCAGGGGTTTTACACCTTC. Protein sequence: CASSLERQGFYTF.

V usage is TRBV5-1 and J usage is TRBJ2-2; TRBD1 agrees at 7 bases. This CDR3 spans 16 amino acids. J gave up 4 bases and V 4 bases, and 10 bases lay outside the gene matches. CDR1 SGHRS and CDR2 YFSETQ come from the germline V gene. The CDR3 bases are TGCGCCAGCAGCATTATGGACAGGCGCCTCACCGGGGAGCTGTTTTTT. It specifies CASSIMDRRLTGELFF.

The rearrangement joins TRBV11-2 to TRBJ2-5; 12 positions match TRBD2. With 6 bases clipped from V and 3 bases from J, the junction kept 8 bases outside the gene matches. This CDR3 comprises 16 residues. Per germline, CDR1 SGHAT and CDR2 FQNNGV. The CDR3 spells CASRTLAGGLKETQYF. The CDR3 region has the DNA TGTGCCAGCAGGACCCTAGCGGGGGGGCTTAAAGAGACCCAGTACTTC.

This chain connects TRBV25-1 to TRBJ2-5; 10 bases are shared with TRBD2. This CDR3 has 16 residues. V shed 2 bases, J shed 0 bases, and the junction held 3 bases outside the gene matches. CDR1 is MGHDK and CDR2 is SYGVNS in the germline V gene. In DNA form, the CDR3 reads TGTGCCAGCAGTGAACTAGCGGGGGCGTACCAAGAGACCCAGTACTTC. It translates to CASSELAGAYQETQYF.

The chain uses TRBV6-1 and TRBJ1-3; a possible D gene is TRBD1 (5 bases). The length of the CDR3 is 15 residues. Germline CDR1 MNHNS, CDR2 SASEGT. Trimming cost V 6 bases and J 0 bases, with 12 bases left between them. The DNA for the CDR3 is TGTGCCAGCAGCGCTCGACAGCTCTCTGGAAACACCATATATTTT. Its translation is CASSARQLSGNTIYF.

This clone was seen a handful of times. The CDR3 protein is CASSRAGVGGELFF. Written as DNA, the CDR3 is TGTGCCAGCAGCCGAGCGGGGGTTGGCGGGGAGCTGTTTTTT. The chain carries TRBV5-4 and TRBJ2-2; 8 bases are a match to TRBD2. Germline CDR1 is SGHNT and CDR2 is YYREEE (reference sequence). The trim removed 4 bases at V and 7 bases at J, leaving 6 bases unmatched. The CDR3 has 14 residues.

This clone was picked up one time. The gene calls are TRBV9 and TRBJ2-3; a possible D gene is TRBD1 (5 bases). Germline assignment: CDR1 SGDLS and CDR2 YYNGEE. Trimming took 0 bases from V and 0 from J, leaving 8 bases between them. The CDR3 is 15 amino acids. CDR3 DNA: TGTGCCAGCAGCGTAGAAGGGGCGAGCACAGATACGCAGTATTTT. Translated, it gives CASSVEGASTDTQYF. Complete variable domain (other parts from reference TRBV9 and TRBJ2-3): DSGVTQTPKHLITATGQRVTLRCSPRSGDLSVYWYQQSLDQGLQFLIQYYNGEERAKGNILERFSAQQFPDLHSELNLSSLELGDSALYFCASSVEGASTDTQYFGPGTRLTVL.

In nucleotides, the CDR3 is TGTGCCAGCAGCTGGACAGGATCCACTGAAGCTTTCTTT. Its protein is CASSWTGSTEAFF. J is TRBJ1-1 and V is TRBV5-6; 7 bases match TRBD1. The CDR3 has 13 amino acids. J lost 4 bases, V lost 3 bases, and 3 bases had no gene match. CDR1 SGHDT and CDR2 YYEEEE come from the germline V gene.

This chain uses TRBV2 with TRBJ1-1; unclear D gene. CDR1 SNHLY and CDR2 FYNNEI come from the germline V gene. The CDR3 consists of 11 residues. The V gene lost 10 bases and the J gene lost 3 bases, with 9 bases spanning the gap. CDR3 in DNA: TGTGCCAAGGAGGTGTACACTGAAGCTTTCTTT. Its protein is CAKEVYTEAFF.